This T cell receptor beta chain was obtained from a study of shared clonotypes between healthy human individuals. For the study at large: A donor's plate count was three for CD4 naive and three for CD4 memory; CD8 naive had two and CD8 memory one.

Concerning this clone: The target antigen is unknown.

V shed 7 bases and J shed 0 bases, with 17 bases lying between them. This CDR3 has 16 residues. Germline CDR1 reads SNHLY; CDR2 reads FYNNEI. The method was immunoSEQ multiplex PCR; TCRdb's version includes in-frame clones alone and lacks a portion of them. This table holds 100,000 to 120,000 clones, approximately 70% found once. Study findings and constraints: Larger estimated richness was generally seen in naive subsets than in memory subsets. Clonotype sharing among donors was thought likely to change with sequencing depth.

Material for sequencing was memory CD8+ T cells sorted from blood. The subset is: CD45RO+ cells pooled with CCR7-negative TemRA cells. The receptor's source is a young woman in good health. The chain combines TRBV2 with TRBJ2-3; D gene uncertain. As DNA, the CDR3 is TGTGCCAGCACCCCAAATTGGTATACTAGCACAGATACGCAGTATTTT. The encoded protein is CASTPNWYTSTDTQYF.